What follows are 19 T cell receptor beta chains derived from one specimen sequenced in a study of blood T cell repertoires in COVID-19. Here immunoSEQ multiplex PCR was the method, and the copy in TCRdb shows in-frame clones only, minus some. The sample lists 350,000 or so clones, approximately 89% occurring once. The sequenced material came from peripheral blood. Source of these receptors: a woman between 55 and 75 years old with COVID-19, enrolled during active disease.

The chain links TRBV2 to TRBJ1-6; 7 bases agree with TRBD1. This CDR3 is 17 amino acids long. Germline CDR1 SNHLY, CDR2 FYNNEI. Trimming took 6 bases from V and 1 from J; bases not matched to a gene: 9. In DNA form, the CDR3 reads TGTGCCAGCAGGCCCACTACAGGGGAATCCTATAATTCACCCCTCCACTTT. Translated, it gives CASRPTTGESYNSPLHF.

The genes are TRBV10-3 and TRBJ2-7; 7 bases align to TRBD1. CDR1 and CDR2 (germline): ENHRY, SYGVKD. After removal of 3 bases from V and 5 bases from J, the junction contained 7 bases not matched to a gene. The CDR3 has 14 residues. The CDR3 protein is CAISERQGEHEQYF. CDR3 in DNA: TGTGCCATCAGTGAACGGCAGGGGGAACACGAGCAGTACTTC.

The genes are TRBV20-1 and TRBJ1-2; D remains unclear. Germline V gives CDR1 DFQATT, CDR2 SNEGSKA (reference sequence). V lost 2 bases and J 2 bases, leaving 3 bases between the germline ends. The CDR3 totals 11 residues. CDR3 in amino acids: CSARLNYGYTF. CDR3 DNA sequence: TGCAGTGCTAGACTAAACTATGGCTACACCTTC.

The V call is TRBV6-5, the J call TRBJ1-2; tentatively, D is TRBD1 (5 bases). The CDR3 contains 15 residues. Per germline, CDR1 MNHEY and CDR2 SVGAGI. The V end lost 2 bases, the J end lost 8 bases, and 18 bases lay between the germline ends. The CDR3 DNA is TGTGCCAGCAGTTACGACTCCAGGGCAGGCGAAGGCTACACCTTC. It is translated as CASSYDSRAGEGYTF.

This chain joins TRBV7-2 and TRBJ1-1; D not certain. V shed 1 base and J shed 5 bases, with 8 bases lying between them. The CDR3 totals 13 residues. The germline V gene has CDR1 SGHTA and CDR2 FQGNSA. This CDR3 reads CASSLVRGTEAFF. The CDR3 DNA reads TGTGCCAGCAGCTTAGTTCGGGGAACTGAAGCTTTCTTT.

The chain joins TRBV19 to TRBJ1-5; D is possibly TRBD1 (5 bases). V was shortened by 5 bases and J by 5 bases, with 19 bases between the two germline ends. Germline CDR1 is LNHDA and CDR2 is SQIVND (reference sequence). The CDR3 covers 16 residues. The DNA for the CDR3 is TGTGCCAGTAGTCCGCCACCGGGACTTTCTGATCAGCCCCAGCATTTT. The encoded protein is CASSPPPGLSDQPQHF.

The chain couples TRBV7-8 to TRBJ1-2; D possibly corresponds to TRBD1 (5 bases). Germline CDR1 is SGHVS and CDR2 is FQNEAQ. V was cut by 5 bases and J by 4 bases, with 20 bases left in between. This CDR3 is 16 amino acids long. The CDR3 DNA is TGTGCCAGCAGCCTCTCCCGCCTGACAGCCTCCTATGGCTACACCTTC. Its translation: CASSLSRLTASYGYTF.

The chain recombines TRBV24-1 with TRBJ2-7; D not certain. The ends were cut back, 3 bases at V and 5 bases at J, with 10 bases in the middle. The length of the CDR3 is 13 residues. Germline CDR1 KGHDR, CDR2 SFDVKD. CDR3 protein: CATSDETFHEQYF. CDR3 nucleotides: TGTGCCACCAGTGATGAGACATTTCACGAGCAGTACTTC.

The chain is built from TRBV6-6 and TRBJ1-2; 7 nucleotides match TRBD1. The CDR3 has 14 amino acids. With 2 bases clipped from V and 4 bases from J, the junction kept 4 bases outside the gene matches. Germline-derived CDR1 and CDR2 are MNHNY and SVGAGI (reference sequence). This CDR3 is CASSYKGAVYGYTF. The CDR3 DNA follows: TGTGCCAGCAGTTACAAGGGGGCGGTCTATGGCTACACCTTC.

The chain links TRBV19 to TRBJ1-1, with TRBD1 matching 8 bases. The CDR3 contains 13 residues. CDR1 and CDR2 from the germline V gene are LNHDA and SQIVND (reference sequence). V lost 7 bases, J lost 7 bases, and 8 bases stayed unmatched. The CDR3 spells CASIPDRGLEAFF. CDR3 nucleotides: TGTGCCAGTATCCCTGACAGGGGCCTTGAAGCTTTCTTT.

This sequence joins TRBV7-9 and TRBJ1-4; possibly TRBD1 for D (5 bases). The CDR3 has 14 residues. With 5 bases removed from V and 8 bases from J, the gap between germline ends came to 15 bases. Germline CDR1 reads SEHNR; CDR2 reads FQNEAQ (reference sequence). The CDR3 sequence: CASSPGARREKLFF. The CDR3 DNA follows: TGTGCCAGCAGCCCTGGGGCCCGACGGGAAAAACTGTTTTTT.

The chain couples TRBV9 to TRBJ2-7; TRBD1 is a possible D gene (6 bases). The CDR3 loop spans 14 amino acids. Germline V gene sequence: CDR1 SGDLS, CDR2 YYNGEE. V lost 4 bases, J lost 2 bases, and 13 bases lay in between. CDR3 nucleotide sequence: TGTGCCAGCAGCACTCGGGACACCGCCTACGAGCAGTACTTC. It encodes CASSTRDTAYEQYF.

A few counts support this clone. The chain joins TRBV3-1 (or the pseudogene TRBV3-2) to TRBJ1-4; a possible D gene is TRBD1 (5 bases). Germline V gives CDR1 LGHDT, CDR2 YNNKEL (reference sequence). The CDR3 runs to 15 residues. Between the trimmed V and J ends, which lost 5 bases and 3 bases, there was a span of 13 bases. Here the CDR3 DNA reads TGTGCCAGCAGCGGAGACAGCTCTTCTAATGAAAAACTGTTTTTT. This translates into CASSGDSSSNEKLFF.

The chain employs TRBV2 and TRBJ1-1; 8 nucleotides line up with TRBD1. Germline V gives CDR1 SNHLY, CDR2 FYNNEI. The CDR3 runs 14 residues. V trimming: 7 bases; J trimming: 5 bases; junction bases outside the gene matches: 9. In nucleotides, the CDR3 is TGTGCCAGCACCTGGGCAGGGGGCAGAACTGAAGCTTTCTTT. Residues: CASTWAGGRTEAFF.

V is TRBV18 and J is TRBJ1-5; the D is unclear. CDR3 length: 14 amino acids. Trimming pared 2 bases from V and 1 base from J, leaving 6 bases between. CDR1 is KGHSH, CDR2 LQKENI, per germline. The CDR3 nucleotides are TGTGCCAGCTCACCAGGGAGGAGCAATCAGCCCCAGCATTTT. This gives the protein CASSPGRSNQPQHF. Using reference TRBV18 and TRBJ1-5 for the parts outside the CDR3, the full variable domain is NAGVMQNPRHLVRRRGQEARLRCSPMKGHSHVYWYRQLPEEGLKFMVYLQKENIIDESGMPKERFSAEFPKEGPSILRIQQVVRGDSAAYFCASSPGRSNQPQHFGDGTRLSIL.

Comments on this clone: Other DNA sequences in the same sample also yield this CDR3. The rearrangement links TRBV5-4 to TRBJ1-2, with D possibly matching TRBD1 (6 bases). The ends were cut back, 5 bases at V and 1 base at J, with 9 bases in the middle. Germline CDR1 and CDR2: SGHNT and YYREEE (reference sequence). There are 13 residues in the CDR3. The CDR3 here is CASSPDSNYGYTF. The CDR3 nucleotides are TGTGCCAGCAGTCCGGACAGTAACTATGGCTACACCTTC.

The rearrangement links TRBV6-2 or TRBV6-3 to TRBJ2-7; 8 bases fit TRBD2. The CDR3 is made up of 17 amino acids. CDR1 and CDR2 from the germline V gene are MNHEY and SVGEGT. The V gene end was trimmed by 2 bases and the J gene end by 2 bases; junction bases not matched to a gene: 11. CDR3 loop: CASSYDVTKRGTYEQYF. The DNA of the CDR3 is TGTGCCAGCAGTTACGATGTCACTAAGCGGGGGACCTACGAGCAGTACTTC.

The chain is built from TRBV13 and TRBJ1-6; D not certain. This CDR3 has 14 residues. Looked up from germline, CDR1 is PRHDT and CDR2 is FYEKMQ (reference sequence). The V and J ends lost 5 bases and 10 bases respectively, with 15 bases between them. CDR3 bases: TGTGCCAGCAGCGAACCGAGTCCAGGATCACCCCTCCACTTT. Protein product: CASSEPSPGSPLHF.

V and J are TRBV19 and TRBJ1-5; TRBD1 aligns across 9 bases. Trimming took 3 bases from V and 7 from J; bases not matched to a gene: 13. This CDR3 is built from 17 residues. The V gene's germline CDR1 is LNHDA and CDR2 SQIVND (reference sequence). CDR3 loop: CASSIRLGQGILQPQHF. In DNA form, the CDR3 reads TGTGCCAGTAGTATTCGACTGGGACAGGGAATCTTACAGCCCCAGCATTTT.